The 21 T cell receptor beta chains below were found in one sample sequenced in a study of shared clonotypes between healthy human individuals. Generated by immunoSEQ multiplex PCR, the TCRdb table keeps only in-frame clones and is missing some. Seen here are 1.4 million to 1.5 million clones, about 96% observed once, and the top ten hold approximately 1.2%. The sequencing sample was made of naive CD4+ T cells sorted from blood. Subset denoted: CD45RA+ positively selected. The source is a man under 40 in good health.

This clone was seen only once. This rearrangement joins TRBV28 to TRBJ2-7, with 11 bases lining up with TRBD2. With 7 bases clipped from V and 3 bases from J, the junction kept 14 bases outside the gene matches. Per the germline V gene, CDR1 is MDHEN and CDR2 is SYDVKM. The CDR3 covers 17 residues. This CDR3 reads CASTVTSGKPTHYEQYF. CDR3 coding DNA: TGTGCCAGCACTGTGACTAGCGGGAAACCCACACACTACGAGCAGTACTTC. The variable domain in full, with the rest retrieved from reference TRBV28 and TRBJ2-7, is DVKVTQSSRYLVKRTGEKVFLECVQDMDHENMFWYRQDPGLGLRLIYFSYDVKMKEKGDIPEGYSVSREKKERFSLILESASTNQTSMYLCASTVTSGKPTHYEQYFGPGTRLTVT.

This clone occurred once. The chain recombines TRBV28 with TRBJ1-4; possibly TRBD1 for D (5 bases). V lost 6 bases to trimming and J lost 0 bases, with 14 bases between them. There are 16 residues in the CDR3. Germline CDR1 reads MDHEN; CDR2 reads SYDVKM. The CDR3 sequence is CASSRPQETTNEKLFF. The CDR3 DNA is TGTGCCAGCAGCCGCCCACAGGAAACAACTAATGAAAAACTGTTTTTT. Full variable domain (missing parts from reference TRBV28 and TRBJ1-4): DVKVTQSSRYLVKRTGEKVFLECVQDMDHENMFWYRQDPGLGLRLIYFSYDVKMKEKGDIPEGYSVSREKKERFSLILESASTNQTSMYLCASSRPQETTNEKLFFGSGTQLSVL.

This sequence joins TRBV11-2 and TRBJ1-1; D not certain. Germline V gene data show CDR1 as SGHAT and CDR2 as FQNNGV. The CDR3 consists of 14 residues. V was clipped by 1 base and J by 0 bases, with 6 bases between them. DNA for the CDR3: TGTGCCAGCAGCTTAGGCCAGTTGAACACTGAAGCTTTCTTT. Amino acids: CASSLGQLNTEAFF. Combining the CDR3 with reference TRBV11-2 and TRBJ1-1 gives the whole variable domain EAGVAQSPRYKIIEKRQSVAFWCNPISGHATLYWYQQILGQGPKLLIQFQNNGVVDDSQLPKDRFSAERLKGVDSTLKIQPAKLEDSAVYLCASSLGQLNTEAFFGQGTRLTVV.

V is TRBV15 and J is TRBJ2-7, with 12 bases matching TRBD2. Trimming at V came to 0 bases and at J to 5 bases, leaving 8 bases not matched to a gene. CDR3 size: 17 residues. CDR1 LNHNV and CDR2 YYDKDF come from the germline V gene (reference sequence). The chain's CDR3 is CATSRDLAGGPFDEQYF. The CDR3 region has the DNA TGTGCCACCAGCAGAGATCTAGCGGGAGGGCCGTTTGACGAGCAGTACTTC.

In DNA, the CDR3 is TGTGCCAGGGACTACGAGAACTACAATGAGCAGTTCTTC. It codes for CARDYENYNEQFF. This chain uses TRBV6-4 with TRBJ2-1; D perhaps matches TRBD2 (6 bases). Trimming left V 9 bases short and J 3 bases short, with 12 bases between. Germline V gene lookup returns CDR1 MRHNA and CDR2 SNTAGT. CDR3 length equals 13 residues.

This chain uses TRBV11-2 with TRBJ2-5; D may be TRBD2 (5 bases). The CDR3 sequence is 14 residues long. V was shortened by 5 bases and J by 5 bases, with 15 bases between the two germline ends. Germline values: CDR1 SGHAT, CDR2 FQNNGV. The CDR3 sequence: CASSRGGSEETQYF. CDR3 sequence (DNA): TGTGCCAGCAGCCGCGGTGGGAGCGAGGAGACCCAGTACTTC.

As DNA, the CDR3 is TGTGCCAGCAGTCGGGAGGGAGCAACTAATGAAAAACTGTTTTTT. This encodes CASSREGATNEKLFF. The J gene is TRBJ1-4, the V gene TRBV2, with no clear D. CDR3 size: 15 residues. With 5 bases removed from V and 0 bases from J, the gap between germline ends came to 10 bases. Germline assignment: CDR1 SNHLY and CDR2 FYNNEI. Full variable domain (rest looked up from reference TRBV2 and TRBJ1-4): EPEVTQTPSHQVTQMGQEVILRCVPISNHLYFYWYRQILGQKVEFLVSFYNNEISEKSEIFDDQFSVERPDGSNFTLKIRSTKLEDSAMYFCASSREGATNEKLFFGSGTQLSVL.

The J gene is TRBJ1-1, the V gene TRBV28; the match to TRBD1 covers 7 bases. In germline, CDR1 is MDHEN, CDR2 SYDVKM. The V and J ends lost 6 bases and 9 bases, in that order; junction bases with no gene match: 16. The CDR3 covers 15 residues. CDR3 loop: CASSLQEGQGGKAFF. CDR3 bases: TGTGCCAGCAGCCTACAAGAAGGGCAGGGGGGAAAAGCTTTCTTT.

The chain has TRBV28 and TRBJ2-7, with 7 positions matching TRBD2. This CDR3 has 20 residues. Trimming removed 2 bases from V and 2 bases from J; junction bases left unmatched: 21. The germline V gene encodes CDR1 MDHEN and CDR2 SYDVKM. CDR3 sequence reads: CASSLSYSPRRSGFAYEQYF. The CDR3 DNA follows: TGTGCCAGCAGTTTAAGCTATTCCCCGCGGCGTAGCGGGTTCGCCTACGAGCAGTACTTC.

J is TRBJ2-2 and V is TRBV6-6; D perhaps matches TRBD2 (5 bases). The V gene's germline CDR1 is MNHNY and CDR2 SVGAGI (reference sequence). V was trimmed by 8 bases and J by 4 bases, leaving 20 bases between them. CDR3 length equals 16 residues. CDR3 sequence: CASLEKGVVLTGELFF. CDR3 coding DNA: TGTGCCAGCTTAGAGAAGGGAGTAGTCCTCACCGGGGAGCTGTTTTTT.

This chain uses TRBV2 with TRBJ2-7; 9 nucleotides align to TRBD1. There are 15 residues in the CDR3. Germline-derived CDR1 and CDR2 are SNHLY and FYNNEI. Germline trimming cut 4 bases from V and 5 bases from J; bases unmatched to any gene: 9. In nucleotides, the CDR3 is TGTGCCAGCAGTGGGCCGGGACAGGGCTACCACGAGCAGTACTTC. Protein product: CASSGPGQGYHEQYF.

V and J are TRBV6-5 and TRBJ2-7, with a tentative D call TRBD2 (6 bases). Per germline, CDR1 MNHEY and CDR2 SVGAGI. The CDR3 totals 14 residues. V lost 8 bases, J lost 0 bases, and 14 bases lay in between. In nucleotides, the CDR3 is TGTGCCAGCGGTCAGTATAGCGGCTCCTACGAGCAGTACTTC. Its translation is CASGQYSGSYEQYF.

V gene TRBV2 combines with J gene TRBJ1-5; D uncertain. CDR3 length equals 16 residues. CDR1 and CDR2 (germline): SNHLY, FYNNEI. V lost 1 base and J 1 base, leaving 11 bases between the germline ends. In DNA form, the CDR3 reads TGTGCCAGCAGTGAAGACCCTCTCGCCAGCAATCAGCCCCAGCATTTT. This codes for CASSEDPLASNQPQHF.

For this clone: Being one base from a much bigger clone, this may be a read error. The same CDR3 can be traced to other DNA sequences in this sample. The chain couples TRBV5-1 to TRBJ1-5; 8 nucleotides match TRBD1. The CDR3 covers 15 residues. The J segment lost 5 bases and the V segment lost 0 bases, leaving 4 bases of the junction unmatched. Germline-derived CDR1 and CDR2 are SGHRS and YFSETQ. The CDR3 sequence is CASSLEGTGDQPQHF. The CDR3 bases are TGCGCCAGCAGCTTGGAAGGGACAGGAGATCAGCCCCAGCATTTT.

The chain employs TRBV5-1 and TRBJ1-4; 9 nucleotides agree with TRBD1. J lost 0 bases, V lost 0 bases, and 3 bases had no gene match. There are 17 residues in the CDR3. Germline CDR1 and CDR2: SGHRS and YFSETQ. The DNA for the CDR3 is TGCGCCAGCAGCTTGGAGGGACAGGGCACAACTAATGAAAAACTGTTTTTT. It translates to CASSLEGQGTTNEKLFF.

The J gene is TRBJ1-3, the V gene TRBV7-2, with unresolved D. V was clipped by 2 bases and J by 0 bases, with 14 bases between them. CDR1 and CDR2 (germline): SGHTA, FQGNSA. The CDR3 sequence is 17 residues long. The CDR3 nucleotides read TGTGCCAGCAGCTTATACCCTTGGCCAGGCTCTGGAAACACCATATATTTT. Protein sequence: CASSLYPWPGSGNTIYF.

This clone was detected once. V is TRBV19 and J is TRBJ1-5, with 7 positions matching TRBD1. Trimming at V came to 4 bases and at J to 1 base, leaving 4 bases not matched to a gene. This CDR3 spans 15 amino acids. CDR1 and CDR2 (germline): LNHDA, SQIVND (reference sequence). This chain's CDR3 is CASSRSGGSNQPQHF. DNA for the CDR3: TGTGCCAGTAGTAGGTCAGGGGGAAGCAATCAGCCCCAGCATTTT.

The V and J genes are TRBV18 and TRBJ2-3, with 8 bases aligning to TRBD1. This CDR3 has 15 amino acids. Germline CDR1 is KGHSH and CDR2 is LQKENI. Losses at the gene ends were 5 bases for V and 3 bases for J; bases not matched to a gene: 7. Here the CDR3 DNA reads TGTGCCAGCTCAGTAACAGGGGGAAGAACAGATACGCAGTATTTT. Translated, it gives CASSVTGGRTDTQYF.

V is TRBV25-1 and J is TRBJ2-1, with 8 bases lining up with TRBD1. Germline loops: CDR1 MGHDK, CDR2 SYGVNS. The length of the CDR3 is 16 residues. Germline trimming cut 5 bases from V and 3 bases from J; bases unmatched to any gene: 9. CDR3 DNA sequence: TGTGCCAGCAGTCCATCCAACAGGGGGGACTACAATGAGCAGTTCTTC. Protein product: CASSPSNRGDYNEQFF. The whole variable domain, filled in from reference TRBV25-1 and TRBJ2-1, reads EADIYQTPRYLVIGTGKKITLECSQTMGHDKMYWYQQDPGMELHLIHYSYGVNSTEKGDLSSESTVSRIRTEHFPLTLESARPSHTSQYLCASSPSNRGDYNEQFFGPGTRLTVL.

The chain uses TRBV29-1 and TRBJ2-7; TRBD2 matches at 11 bases. Germline V gene data show CDR1 as SQVTM and CDR2 as ANQGSEA. This CDR3 is 14 amino acids long. V was pared by 6 bases and J by 6 bases, with 10 bases of the junction left unmatched. CDR3 DNA: TGCAGCGTCCGAACTAGCGGGAGACCTGCCGAGCAGTACTTC. Its translation: CSVRTSGRPAEQYF.

The chain joins TRBV5-6 to TRBJ1-2, with 8 positions matching TRBD1. This CDR3 comprises 16 residues. Trimming at V came to 1 base and at J to 2 bases, leaving 7 bases not matched to a gene. CDR1 and CDR2 from the germline V gene are SGHDT and YYEEEE. The CDR3 protein is CASSLTGGEVNYGYTF. In DNA form, the CDR3 reads TGTGCCAGCAGCTTGACAGGGGGTGAAGTGAACTATGGCTACACCTTC. Using reference TRBV5-6 and TRBJ1-2 for the parts outside the CDR3, the full variable domain is DAGVTQSPTHLIKTRGQQVTLRCSPKSGHDTVSWYQQALGQGPQFIFQYYEEEERQRGNFPDRFSGHQFPNYSSELNVNALLLGDSALYLCASSLTGGEVNYGYTFGSGTRLTVV.